The clone carrying this TCR beta chain was detected a few times. Its target is unknown. Stated time point: week 5, during vaccination. Every vaccination contained 300 ug of the mutant IDH1 20-mer peptide and was paired with topical imiquimod. Method: immunoSEQ multiplex PCR; TCRdb's copy keeps in-frame clones and lacks some. The table records tens of thousands of clones, roughly 80% of them present only once. The source of the sample is a study of a mutant IDH1 vaccine in newly diagnosed glioma. Study-level background: Former treatment meant radiotherapy, temozolomide, or both; the majority had gotten both.

This clonotype originated in a man between 50 and 59 years old with glioma. The sample was PBMCs, taken from a glioma patient whose treatment included an IDH1 peptide vaccine.

CDR3 in DNA: TGTGCCAGCAGCTTAGGCCTCACCGGAAGTCCAAGAGAAGCCCAGTACTTC. It is translated as CASSLGLTGSPREAQYF. The chain recombines TRBV11-3 with TRBJ2-5; D unresolved. With 1 base removed from V and 9 bases from J, the gap between germline ends came to 24 bases. This CDR3 is 17 amino acids long. The germline CDR1 and CDR2 sequences are SGHNT and YENEEA.